This TCR beta chain appears in the sequencing data of a study of blood T cell repertoires in COVID-19. The CDR3 spans 17 residues. Only in-frame clones appear in the TCRdb table, and some are missing; sequencing was by immunoSEQ multiplex PCR. The data show 200,000 to 300,000 clones, around 88% seen once. The chain links TRBV21-1 to TRBJ2-2; the listed D gene, TRBD1, was not tested against the DNA. TRBV21-1 is noted as a pseudogene. The sequenced sample was peripheral blood. The TCR was taken from a woman aged 25-40 years with COVID-19, enrolled during active disease. The CDR3 bases are TGTGCCAGCAGCAAAGTCGGCCGAGGGGGGAACACCGGGGAGCTGTTTTTT. Translated: CASSKVGRGGNTGELFF.